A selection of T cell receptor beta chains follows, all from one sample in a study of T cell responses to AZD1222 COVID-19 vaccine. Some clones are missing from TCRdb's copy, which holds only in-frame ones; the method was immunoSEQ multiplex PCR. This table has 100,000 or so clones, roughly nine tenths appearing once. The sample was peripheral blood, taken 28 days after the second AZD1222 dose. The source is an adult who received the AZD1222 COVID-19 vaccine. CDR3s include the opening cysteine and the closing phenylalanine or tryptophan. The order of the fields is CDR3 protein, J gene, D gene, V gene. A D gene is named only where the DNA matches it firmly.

CASSDAGVGNEQFF TRBJ2-1 TRBD2 TRBV6-4
CASSVVGSSDTQYF TRBJ2-3 NA TRBV9
CASRTWGDNNEAFF TRBJ1-1 NA TRBV6-5
CASSHLGQANYGYTF TRBJ1-2 NA TRBV6-5
CATSEGTGVRPQHF TRBJ1-5 TRBD1 TRBV24-1
CASGGGGIAKNIQYF TRBJ2-4 NA TRBV7-2
CASSTRDGFFGGYTF TRBJ1-2 NA TRBV6-5
CASSLWGQQNSPLHF TRBJ1-6 TRBD1 TRBV5-4
CASSPSSGGRGGEKLFF TRBJ1-4 NA TRBV6-6
CASSYSGGQGRNEQFF TRBJ2-1 TRBD1 TRBV6-5
CASSLRQGRNQPQHF TRBJ1-5 NA TRBV28
CASSLGTTSWDNEQFF TRBJ2-1 TRBD2 TRBV11-3
CASSPNPTGKAGNTIYF TRBJ1-3 TRBD1 TRBV18
CASSLPGGTTYEQYF TRBJ2-7 TRBD2 TRBV28
CASSRSGQPDTSAQYF TRBJ2-3 NA TRBV9
CASSPQSGQVGGTQYF TRBJ2-5 TRBD1 TRBV9
CSASSVSRSYGYTF TRBJ1-2 NA TRBV20-1
CASSVGGTGTVNTEAFF TRBJ1-1 TRBD1 TRBV9
CASSTTGISVNQPQHF TRBJ1-5 NA TRBV19
CASLSSTSYEQYF TRBJ2-7 NA TRBV28
CASLGQPPDTQYF TRBJ2-3 TRBD1 TRBV6-6
CASARRGQLTYGYTF TRBJ1-2 TRBD1 TRBV19
CASSLMAGGTDEQYF TRBJ2-7 NA TRBV27
CASSLGGAGSSGANVLTF TRBJ2-6 NA TRBV14
CASRAEGQRINEKLFF TRBJ1-4 TRBD1 TRBV19
CASRPTGTTGHEQFF TRBJ2-1 TRBD2 TRBV4-1
CASSYKGGLQYF TRBJ2-7 NA TRBV7-2
CSVVGLNEKLFF TRBJ1-4 NA TRBV29-1
CASSPSAGVSNQPQHF TRBJ1-5 NA TRBV4-1
CASSPPTGWYNEQFF TRBJ2-1 NA TRBV18
CASRSQVNNSPLHF TRBJ1-6 NA TRBV5-5
CSVEEGTGDTQYF TRBJ2-3 TRBD1 TRBV29-1
CAITRAGAEGYTF TRBJ1-2 NA TRBV10-3
CASSLTPSTEAFF TRBJ1-1 NA TRBV28